Listed below are T cell receptor beta chains from one sample, sequenced in a study of radiotherapy plus CTLA-4 blockade in lung cancer. Some clones are missing from TCRdb's copy, which holds only in-frame ones; the method was immunoSEQ multiplex PCR. The sample yields around 43,000 clones, more than 65% seen once. The specimen was peripheral blood, collected from a patient treated with radiotherapy plus ipilimumab. The receptors stem from a human donor with non-small cell lung cancer who had stable disease on radiotherapy plus ipilimumab. Each CDR3 is given with its conserved first and last residue. Fields, in order: V gene, J gene, D gene, clone size, CDR3 DNA, CDR3 protein. The D gene is left open where the match is weak. Clone size, where shown, is once, few, many, or a class for clones that have expanded.

>TRBV19|TRBJ1-2|NA|NA
TGTGCCAGTAGTATCGCCCCGCCCGGGGAGAACTATGGCTACACCTTC
CASSIAPPGENYGYTF
>TRBV10-3|TRBJ1-3|NA|NA
TGTGCCATCAGTGCCGGGGGATATGGAAACGCCATATATTTT
CAISAGGYGNAIYF
>TRBV10-2|TRBJ1-2|NA|NA
TGCGCCAGCACCAAGGGACTATTAGGCTATGGCTACACCTTC
CASTKGLLGYGYTF
>TRBV29-1|TRBJ1-4|NA|NA
TGCAGCGTTGAAGACAGGGTTTTCGAAAAACTGTTTTTT
CSVEDRVFEKLFF
>TRBV11-3|TRBJ1-1|NA|few
TGTGCCAGCAGCTTAGATTTGTACAGTACTGAAGCTTTCTTT
CASSLDLYSTEAFF
>TRBV5-4|TRBJ1-6|TRBD1|NA
TGTGCCAGCAGCTTGGCAGGGGGTATCAATAATTCACCCCTCCACTTT
CASSLAGGINNSPLHF
>TRBV2|TRBJ2-2|NA|NA
TGTGCCAGCAGCGGGTATAGCGGAGCGAACACCGGGGAGCTGTTTTTT
CASSGYSGANTGELFF
>TRBV5-5|TRBJ2-1|TRBD1|once
TGTGCCAGCAGCAAGCAGGGGGCGACCTACAATGAGCAGTTCTTC
CASSKQGATYNEQFF
>TRBV4-2|TRBJ2-3|NA|NA
TGTGCCAGCAGAAGTTGGGGAGAGGACACAGATACGCAGTATTTT
CASRSWGEDTDTQYF
>TRBV6-5|TRBJ1-1|NA|NA
TGTGCCACCTCGCGGGGAAGCACTGAAGCTTTCTTT
CATSRGSTEAFF
>TRBV7-9|TRBJ2-2|NA|NA
TGTGCCAGCATCAAGGCGGCTTCGAACACCGGGGAGCTGTTTTTT
CASIKAASNTGELFF